This T cell receptor (beta chain) stems from a study of T cell responses to AZD1222 COVID-19 vaccine. TCRdb keeps only in-frame clones here, not all; method: immunoSEQ multiplex PCR. The sample contains approximately 140,000 clones, more than 90% of which appear only once. CDR3 length: 13 amino acids. With 2 bases removed from V and 1 base from J, the gap between germline ends came to 5 bases. Germline V CDR1 and CDR2: SEHNR, FQNEAQ (reference sequence). Comments on this clone: The antigen is not known.

Findings of the study overall: Only a handful of AZD1222 recipients, several in all, had baseline seropositivity. Increases in Spike-specific TCR breadth and depth were seen after two AZD1222 doses.

The material sequenced was peripheral blood, taken 28 days after the second AZD1222 dose. The chain combines TRBV7-9 with TRBJ2-5, with D uncertain. This TCR came from an adult who received the AZD1222 COVID-19 vaccine. The CDR3 reads CASSLNPQETQYF. CDR3 coding DNA: TGTGCCAGCAGCTTAAACCCCCAAGAGACCCAGTACTTC.